Listed below are T cell receptor beta chains from one sample, sequenced in a study of cytomegalovirus exposure and HLA in healthy donors. Sequenced by immunoSEQ multiplex PCR; TCRdb stores in-frame clones only, minus some. The sample has some 250,000 clones; about four fifths are singletons. Sequencing input: PBMCs. These receptors were obtained from a woman aged 40 to 55 in good health and CMV-seropositive. The CDR3 runs from the conserved cysteine through the conserved F or W. The D gene is left open where the match is weak. Size is omitted from some rows. Given values are once, few, many or a class for expanded clones.

d_call	j_call	clone_size	v_call	cdr3_length	cdr3_aa	cdr3_nt
TRBD2	TRBJ2-5	-	TRBV7-2	18	CASSYGSGRAPYQETQYF	TGTGCCAGCAGCTACGGAAGCGGGAGGGCCCCTTACCAAGAGACCCAGTACTTC
TRBD2	TRBJ2-7	-	TRBV6-5	13	CASRLGLANEQYF	TGTGCCAGCAGACTGGGACTAGCTAACGAGCAGTACTTC
TRBD1	TRBJ1-5	once	TRBV7-2	16	CASSYQYRGQGQPQHF	TGTGCCAGCAGCTACCAATACAGGGGGCAGGGGCAGCCCCAGCATTTT
-	TRBJ1-3	-	TRBV6-1	13	CASSISSGNTIYF	TGTGCCAGCAGTATATCCTCTGGAAACACCATATATTTT
-	TRBJ1-4	few	TRBV25-1	15	CASSSGRAENEKLFF	TGTGCCAGCAGTTCAGGCAGGGCTGAAAATGAAAAACTGTTTTTT
-	TRBJ2-1	-	TRBV30	14	CAWTHSSSYNEQFF	TGTGCCTGGACCCACTCAAGCTCCTACAATGAGCAGTTCTTC
-	TRBJ2-1	-	TRBV7-2	13	CASSLGTYNEQFF	TGTGCCAGCAGCTTAGGTACCTACAATGAGCAGTTCTTC
-	TRBJ2-1	-	TRBV2	14	CASHPPGELGEQFF	TGTGCCAGCCATCCGCCGGGAGAACTTGGTGAGCAGTTCTTC
-	TRBJ2-3	-	TRBV7-2	14	CASTPGRKTDTQYF	TGTGCCAGCACCCCGGGGAGGAAAACAGATACGCAGTATTTT
-	TRBJ2-7	-	TRBV5-6	17	CASSHGEIIGRSYEQYF	TGTGCCAGCAGCCACGGGGAGATAATTGGTCGCTCCTACGAGCAGTACTTC
TRBD1	TRBJ1-2	-	TRBV2	16	CASLRDRGQGRHGYTF	TGTGCCAGCCTACGTGACAGGGGACAGGGACGTCATGGCTACACCTTC
-	TRBJ1-1	-	TRBV6-4	15	CASSSIRGGGAEAFF	TGTGCCAGCAGTTCCATCAGGGGCGGAGGCGCTGAAGCTTTCTTT
TRBD1	TRBJ1-1	-	TRBV9	16	CASSVEAGGLNTEAFF	TGTGCCAGCAGCGTAGAGGCAGGGGGCTTGAACACTGAAGCTTTCTTT
TRBD1	TRBJ1-4	-	TRBV6-5	14	CASRDRGGGEKLFF	TGTGCCAGCAGAGACAGGGGAGGTGGCGAAAAACTGTTTTTT
-	TRBJ2-7	-	TRBV21-1	17	CASRGPGLAGGPYEQYF	TGTGCCAGCAGGGGACCGGGACTAGCGGGAGGACCCTACGAGCAGTACTTC
TRBD1	TRBJ1-5	-	TRBV19	15	CASSRDRGLNQPQHF	TGTGCCAGTAGTAGGGACAGGGGACTCAATCAGCCCCAGCATTTT
TRBD2	TRBJ2-1	-	TRBV6-5	15	CASSPGTSGRNEQFF	TGTGCCAGCAGCCCCGGGACTAGCGGGAGAAATGAGCAGTTCTTC
-	TRBJ1-1	-	TRBV4-3	15	CASSQVLSGGTEAFF	TGCGCCAGCAGCCAAGTCTTATCGGGAGGCACTGAAGCTTTCTTT
-	TRBJ1-1	once	TRBV29-1	12	CSAKAQNTEAFF	TGCAGCGCCAAAGCGCAGAACACTGAAGCTTTCTTT
-	TRBJ1-1	few	TRBV5-1	17	CASSRGSGGRLNTEAFF	TGCGCCAGCAGCCGGGGGTCGGGGGGCAGGTTGAACACTGAAGCTTTCTTT
-	TRBJ1-2	-	TRBV5-1	12	CASRGGGYGYTF	TGCGCCAGCAGAGGAGGAGGGTATGGCTACACCTTC
TRBD2	TRBJ2-2	few	TRBV4-3	17	CASSRRTSGGFTGELFF	TGCGCCAGCAGCCGTCGGACTAGCGGGGGATTTACCGGGGAGCTGTTTTTT
TRBD1	TRBJ1-1	-	TRBV18	13	CASSGQGITEAFF	TGTGCCAGCTCGGGACAGGGGATTACTGAAGCTTTCTTT
-	TRBJ1-1	-	TRBV27	15	CASSFLKQGPTEAFF	TGTGCCAGCAGTTTCCTGAAACAGGGTCCCACTGAAGCTTTCTTT
-	TRBJ1-1	-	TRBV19	14	CASSISGANTEAFF	TGTGCCAGTAGTATAAGTGGAGCGAACACTGAAGCTTTCTTT
TRBD2	TRBJ2-3	-	TRBV18	15	CASSPSGGAADTQYF	TGTGCCAGCTCGCCTAGCGGGGGGGCCGCAGATACGCAGTATTTT
-	TRBJ1-6	-	TRBV7-9	15	CASSPSAAQGSPLHF	TGTGCCAGCAGCCCGTCCGCGGCGCAGGGTTCACCCCTCCACTTT
TRBD1	TRBJ1-2	-	TRBV7-3	14	CASSSGGAWGGYTF	TGTGCCAGCAGCTCAGGGGGCGCATGGGGGGGCTACACCTTC
-	TRBJ1-4	-	TRBV4-3	15	CASSQDSPGDEKLFF	TGCGCCAGCAGCCAAGATTCGCCGGGTGATGAAAAACTGTTTTTT
-	TRBJ2-7	-	TRBV5-1	14	CASSEATATYEQYF	TGCGCCAGTTCCGAGGCGACTGCTACCTACGAGCAGTACTTC
TRBD1	TRBJ1-5	-	TRBV2	18	CASSPTGGGINSNQPQHF	TGTGCCAGCAGCCCGACAGGGGGCGGAATAAATAGCAATCAGCCCCAGCATTTT
TRBD2	TRBJ2-1	-	TRBV10-3	14	CAIGAGLVVNEQFF	TGTGCCATCGGTGCGGGACTAGTGGTCAATGAGCAGTTCTTC
TRBD1	TRBJ2-7	-	TRBV6-6	12	CASSYQGDEQYF	TGTGCCAGCAGTTACCAGGGGGACGAGCAGTACTTC
TRBD1	TRBJ1-5	-	TRBV6-5	14	CASSLGQGSQPQHF	TGTGCCAGCAGCCTGGGACAGGGGAGCCAGCCCCAGCATTTT
TRBD1	TRBJ1-1	-	TRBV29-1	13	CSGCQGAGTEAFF	TGCAGCGGATGTCAGGGGGCGGGGACTGAAGCTTTCTTT
TRBD1	TRBJ1-2	-	TRBV5-4	15	CASSAEGQGYYGYTF	TGTGCCAGCAGCGCCGAAGGACAGGGCTACTATGGCTACACCTTC
-	TRBJ1-6	-	TRBV15	18	CATSRDLSGPSYNSPLHF	TGTGCCACCAGCAGAGATCTGTCAGGCCCATCCTATAATTCACCCCTCCACTTT
TRBD2	TRBJ2-3	-	TRBV9	15	CASSVSSGRTDTQYF	TGTGCCAGCAGCGTAAGCAGCGGGAGGACAGATACGCAGTATTTT
TRBD2	TRBJ2-3	few	TRBV19	14	CATLGGVGTDTQYF	TGTGCCACCCTGGGAGGGGTAGGAACAGATACGCAGTATTTT
TRBD2	TRBJ2-7	-	TRBV29-1	14	CSVGPGLAGGEQYF	TGCAGCGTTGGCCCGGGACTAGCGGGAGGCGAGCAGTACTTC
TRBD1	TRBJ2-7	-	TRBV18	12	CASSPGTGEQYF	TGTGCCAGCTCACCGGGGACAGGGGAGCAGTACTTC
-	TRBJ2-1	-	TRBV5-6	14	CASIYRSSYNEQFF	TGTGCCAGCATCTATAGGAGCTCCTACAATGAGCAGTTCTTC
-	TRBJ2-7	-	TRBV6-5	14	CASSYEGVSYERYF	TGTGCCAGCAGTTACGAGGGGGTCTCCTACGAGCGGTACTTC
-	TRBJ1-6	-	TRBV4-3	14	CASSQGGDNSPLHF	TGCGCCAGCAGCCAAGGGGGCGATAATTCACCCCTCCACTTT
-	TRBJ1-2	-	TRBV19	15	CASSPPRQAIYGYTF	TGTGCCAGTAGTCCTCCGCGACAGGCAATCTATGGCTACACCTTC
TRBD2	TRBJ2-1	once	TRBV10-3	16	CAISESSSGSRDEQFF	TGTGCCATCAGTGAGTCATCAAGCGGGAGTAGGGATGAGCAGTTCTTC